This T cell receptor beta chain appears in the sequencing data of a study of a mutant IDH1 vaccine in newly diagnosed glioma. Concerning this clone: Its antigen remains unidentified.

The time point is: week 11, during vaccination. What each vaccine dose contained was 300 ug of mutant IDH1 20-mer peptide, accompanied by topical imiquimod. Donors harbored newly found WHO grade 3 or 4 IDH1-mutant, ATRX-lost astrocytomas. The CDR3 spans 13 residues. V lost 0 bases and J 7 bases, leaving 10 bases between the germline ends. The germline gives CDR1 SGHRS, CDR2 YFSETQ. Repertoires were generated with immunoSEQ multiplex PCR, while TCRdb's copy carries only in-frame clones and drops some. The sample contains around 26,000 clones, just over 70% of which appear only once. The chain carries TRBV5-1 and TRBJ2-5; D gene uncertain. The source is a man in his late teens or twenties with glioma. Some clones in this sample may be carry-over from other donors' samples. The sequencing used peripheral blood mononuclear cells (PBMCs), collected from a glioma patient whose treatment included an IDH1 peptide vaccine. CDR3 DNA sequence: TGCGCCAGCAGCTTGGCCGTCCTGATGACCCAGTACTTC. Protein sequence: CASSLAVLMTQYF.